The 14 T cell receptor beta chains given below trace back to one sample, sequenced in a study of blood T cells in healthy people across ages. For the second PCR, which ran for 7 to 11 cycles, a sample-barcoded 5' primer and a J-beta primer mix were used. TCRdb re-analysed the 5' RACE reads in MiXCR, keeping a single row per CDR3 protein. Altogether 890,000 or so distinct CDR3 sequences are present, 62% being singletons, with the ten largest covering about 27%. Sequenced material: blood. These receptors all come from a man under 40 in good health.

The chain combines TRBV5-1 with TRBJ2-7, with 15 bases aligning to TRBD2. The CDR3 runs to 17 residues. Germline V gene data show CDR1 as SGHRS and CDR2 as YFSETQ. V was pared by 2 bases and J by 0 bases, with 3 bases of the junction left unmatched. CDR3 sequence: CASSFGTSGGISYEQYF. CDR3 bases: TGCGCCAGCAGCTTCGGGACTAGCGGGGGGATCTCCTACGAGCAGTACTTC. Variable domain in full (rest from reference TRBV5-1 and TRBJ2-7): KAGVTQTPRYLIKTRGQQVTLSCSPISGHRSVSWYQQTPGQGLQFLFEYFSETQRNKGNFPGRFSGRQFSNSRSEMNVSTLELGDSALYLCASSFGTSGGISYEQYFGPGTRLTVT.

Here the CDR3 reads CASSQERRWGAEQYF. CDR3 sequence (DNA): TGCGCCAGCAGCCAAGAACGGAGGTGGGGGGCCGAGCAGTACTTC. The chain links TRBV4-3 to TRBJ2-7; D tentatively fits TRBD1 or TRBD2 (6 bases each). Germline CDR1 is LGHNA and CDR2 is YSLEER. V was cut by 0 bases and J by 6 bases, with 15 bases left in between. There are 15 residues in the CDR3.

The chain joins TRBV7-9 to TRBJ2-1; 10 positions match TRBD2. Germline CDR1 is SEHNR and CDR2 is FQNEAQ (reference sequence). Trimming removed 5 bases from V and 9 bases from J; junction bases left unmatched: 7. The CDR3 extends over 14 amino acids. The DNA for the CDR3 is TGTGCCAGCAGCCCAGCGGGGGGGCAATTTGAGCAGTTCTTC. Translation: CASSPAGGQFEQFF.

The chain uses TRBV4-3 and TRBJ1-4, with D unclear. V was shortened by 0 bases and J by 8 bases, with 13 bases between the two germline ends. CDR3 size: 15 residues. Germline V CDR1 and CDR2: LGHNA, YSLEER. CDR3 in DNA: TGCGCCAGCAGCCAAGAACCCATATCCGGCGAAAAACTGTTTTTT. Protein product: CASSQEPISGEKLFF.

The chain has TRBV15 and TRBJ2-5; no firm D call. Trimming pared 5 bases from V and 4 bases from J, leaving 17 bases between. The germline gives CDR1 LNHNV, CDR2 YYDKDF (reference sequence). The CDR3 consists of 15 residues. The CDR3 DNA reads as TGTGCCACCAGCGGAAAGGGCGTGGTGGGAGAGACCCAGTACTTC. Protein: CATSGKGVVGETQYF. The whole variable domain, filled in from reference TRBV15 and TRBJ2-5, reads DAMVIQNPRYQVTQFGKPVTLSCSQTLNHNVMYWYQQKSSQAPKLLFHYYDKDFNNEADTPDNFQSRRPNTSFCFLDIRSPGLGDTAMYLCATSGKGVVGETQYFGPGTRLLVL.

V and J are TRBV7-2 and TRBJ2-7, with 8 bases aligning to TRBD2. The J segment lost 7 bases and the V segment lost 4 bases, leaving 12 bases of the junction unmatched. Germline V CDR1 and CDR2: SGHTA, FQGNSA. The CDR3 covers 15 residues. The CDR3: CASSSAGASYNEQYF. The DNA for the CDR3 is TGTGCCAGCAGCTCAGCGGGGGCGTCCTACAATGAGCAGTACTTC. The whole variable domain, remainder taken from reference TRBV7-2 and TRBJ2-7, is GAGVSQSPSNKVTEKGKDVELRCDPISGHTALYWYRQSLGQGLEFLIYFQGNSAPDKSGLPSDRFSAERTGGSVSTLTIQRTQQEDSAVYLCASSSAGASYNEQYFGPGTRLTVT.

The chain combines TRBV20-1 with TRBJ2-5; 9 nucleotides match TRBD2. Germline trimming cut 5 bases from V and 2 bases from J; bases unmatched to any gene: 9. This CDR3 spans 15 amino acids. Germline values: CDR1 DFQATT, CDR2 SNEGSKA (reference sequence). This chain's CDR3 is CSALSGLAGQETQYF. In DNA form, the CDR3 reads TGCAGTGCTCTGAGCGGGCTAGCGGGGCAAGAGACCCAGTACTTC.

The CDR3 bases are TGTGCCAGCAGCGGCTACGGGACTAACCTTTACGAGCAGTACTTC. Encoded protein: CASSGYGTNLYEQYF. This sequence joins TRBV9 and TRBJ2-5, with 7 bases that match TRBD2. The DNA end lines up better with TRBJ2-7; the J call may be wrong. The length of the CDR3 is 15 residues. CDR1 is SGDLS and CDR2 is YYNGEE in the germline V gene.

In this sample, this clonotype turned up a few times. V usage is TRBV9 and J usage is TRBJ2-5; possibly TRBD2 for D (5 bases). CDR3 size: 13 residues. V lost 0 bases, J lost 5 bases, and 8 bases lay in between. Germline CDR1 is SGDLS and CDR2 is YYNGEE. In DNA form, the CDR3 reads TGTGCCAGCAGCGTAGACGAGGGCGAGACCCAGTACTTC. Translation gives CASSVDEGETQYF.

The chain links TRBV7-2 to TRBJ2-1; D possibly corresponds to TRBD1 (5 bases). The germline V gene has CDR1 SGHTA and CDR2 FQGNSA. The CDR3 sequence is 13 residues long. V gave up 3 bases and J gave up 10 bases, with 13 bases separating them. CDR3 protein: CASSLVDRQEQFF. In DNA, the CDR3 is TGTGCCAGCAGCTTGGTTGATAGACAGGAGCAGTTCTTC.

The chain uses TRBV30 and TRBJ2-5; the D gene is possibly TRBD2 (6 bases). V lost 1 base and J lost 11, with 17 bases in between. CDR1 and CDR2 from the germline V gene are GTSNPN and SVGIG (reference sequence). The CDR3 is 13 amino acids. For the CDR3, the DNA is TGTGCCTGGAGTGAGGCTAGCGATCGAGAGCAGTACTTC. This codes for CAWSEASDREQYF. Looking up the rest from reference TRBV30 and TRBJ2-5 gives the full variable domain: SQTIHQWPATLVQPVGSPLSLECTVEGTSNPNLYWYRQAAGRGLQLLFYSVGIGQISSEVPQNLSASRPQDRQFILSSKKLLLSDSGFYLCAWSEASDREQYFGPGTRLLVL.

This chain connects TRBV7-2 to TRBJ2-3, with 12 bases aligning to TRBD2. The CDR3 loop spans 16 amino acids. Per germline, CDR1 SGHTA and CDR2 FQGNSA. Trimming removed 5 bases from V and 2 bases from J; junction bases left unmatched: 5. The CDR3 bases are TGTGCCAGCAGCCGCGGGACTAGCGGGCACACAGATACGCAGTATTTT. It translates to CASSRGTSGHTDTQYF.

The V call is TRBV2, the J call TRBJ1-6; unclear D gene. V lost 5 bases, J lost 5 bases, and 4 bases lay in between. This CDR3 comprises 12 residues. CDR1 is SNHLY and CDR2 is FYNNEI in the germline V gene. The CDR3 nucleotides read TGTGCCAGCAGTCTACATAATTCACCCCTCCACTTT. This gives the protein CASSLHNSPLHF.

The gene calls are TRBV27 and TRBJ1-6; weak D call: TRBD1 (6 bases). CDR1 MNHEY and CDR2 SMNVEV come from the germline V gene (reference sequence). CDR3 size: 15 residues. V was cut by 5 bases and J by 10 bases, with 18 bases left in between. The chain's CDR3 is CASSPPRGGGSPLHF. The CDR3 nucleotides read TGTGCCAGCAGTCCACCGCGAGGGGGAGGCTCACCCCTCCACTTT.